A single sample gave rise to the 22 T cell receptor beta chains below, sequenced in a study of Ad26.COV2.S vaccination and SARS-CoV-2 variants. Treatment denoted: around 19 received Ad26.COV2.S at low or high dose, single or two shots; 5 received placebo; per-sample allocation not given. Each sample was drawn 63 days after the first injection (of vaccine or placebo). Profiling relied on immunoSEQ multiplex PCR, and the TCRdb table lists in-frame clones only, not all of them. Here the sample spans about 350,000 clones, 85% being singletons. The source material was peripheral blood, sampled in a trial of Ad26.COV2.S vaccine versus placebo. The receptors come from a person aged 18-65 years who received the Ad26.COV2.S COVID-19 vaccine or a placebo.

This rearrangement joins TRBV5-1 to TRBJ1-2; D remains unclear. The CDR3 sequence is 15 residues long. CDR1 and CDR2 (germline): SGHRS, YFSETQ. V gave up 5 bases and J gave up 5 bases, with 19 bases separating them. The CDR3 DNA reads as TGCGCCAGCAGAAAAACATTTCAAACAGAATATGGCTACACCTTC. Translation: CASRKTFQTEYGYTF.

The V gene is TRBV4-1, the J gene TRBJ1-1; tentative D call: TRBD1 (6 bases). The germline V and J ends were trimmed by 2 bases and 4 bases, with 11 bases remaining between them. This CDR3 is built from 14 residues. Germline assignment: CDR1 MGHRA and CDR2 YSYEKL. For the CDR3, the DNA is TGCGCCAGCAGCCAATCCCAGGGGACCACTGAAGCTTTCTTT. Translating it yields CASSQSQGTTEAFF.

V and J are TRBV5-4 and TRBJ2-2, with D unclear. Trimming took 3 bases from V and 4 from J, leaving 10 bases between them. From germline, CDR1 is SGHNT and CDR2 YYREEE (reference sequence). The CDR3 sequence is 14 residues long. The CDR3: CASSSIQPTGELFF. The DNA for the CDR3 is TGTGCCAGCAGCTCGATTCAGCCCACCGGGGAGCTGTTTTTT.

J is TRBJ2-2 and V is TRBV6-5, with 8 bases fitting TRBD2. This CDR3 has 15 amino acids. CDR1 and CDR2 (germline): MNHEY, SVGAGI. After removal of 5 bases from V and 2 bases from J, the junction contained 4 bases not matched to a gene. In DNA, the CDR3 is TGTGCCAGCAGTAGACTAGCGTCAAACACCGGGGAGCTGTTTTTT. It encodes CASSRLASNTGELFF.

The rearrangement uses TRBV6-5 and TRBJ2-7; 9 bases match TRBD2. The trim removed 1 base at V and 0 bases at J, leaving 1 base unmatched. The CDR3 sequence is 15 residues long. Germline CDR1 reads MNHEY; CDR2 reads SVGAGI. The DNA for the CDR3 is TGTGCCAGCAGTTACTGGCGGGGGGGCTCCTACGAGCAGTACTTC. It specifies CASSYWRGGSYEQYF.

The chain is built from TRBV2 and TRBJ2-1; D not certain. The germline V gene encodes CDR1 SNHLY and CDR2 FYNNEI. V was trimmed by 3 bases and J by 0 bases, leaving 9 bases between them. The CDR3 has 15 residues. DNA of the CDR3: TGTGCCAGCAGTGACGAGTTTAGCTCCTACAATGAGCAGTTCTTC. Protein: CASSDEFSSYNEQFF.

This sequence joins TRBV29-1 and TRBJ2-3, with 8 nucleotides matching TRBD1. Germline lookup yields CDR1 SQVTM and CDR2 ANQGSEA. With 6 bases clipped from V and 6 bases from J, the junction kept 11 bases outside the gene matches. The CDR3 covers 14 residues. The CDR3 here is CSVDRTGTSDTQYF. CDR3 DNA: TGCAGCGTGGACAGGACAGGGACATCCGATACGCAGTATTTT.

V gene TRBV11-2 combines with J gene TRBJ2-7, with 8 bases fitting TRBD1. The CDR3 extends over 17 amino acids. Germline CDR1 reads SGHAT; CDR2 reads FQNNGV. Trimming at V came to 5 bases and at J to 3 bases, leaving 15 bases not matched to a gene. In DNA, the CDR3 is TGTGCCAGCAGCCAAACGGCAGGGGGCGCTTCTCTCTACGAGCAGTACTTC. It is translated as CASSQTAGGASLYEQYF.

The chain is built from TRBV9 and TRBJ2-3, with 9 positions matching TRBD2. The V gene's germline CDR1 is SGDLS and CDR2 YYNGEE. CDR3 length: 15 amino acids. V lost 4 bases, J lost 6 bases, and 9 bases stayed unmatched. This CDR3 reads CASSSMAGGPDTQYF. In nucleotides, the CDR3 is TGTGCCAGCAGCTCGATGGCGGGGGGGCCGGATACGCAGTATTTT.

The gene calls are TRBV7-9 and TRBJ2-2, with no clear D. Deletions cut 1 base from V and 7 bases from J, with 7 bases between. Germline values: CDR1 SEHNR, CDR2 FQNEAQ (reference sequence). This CDR3 is 13 amino acids long. The CDR3 protein is CASSLGASGELFF. As DNA, the CDR3 is TGTGCCAGCAGCTTAGGGGCCAGCGGGGAGCTGTTTTTT.

There are many counts of this clone. This rearrangement joins TRBV4-3 to TRBJ2-1; 9 nucleotides match TRBD2. Trimming took 2 bases from V and 3 from J; bases not matched to a gene: 5. There are 16 residues in the CDR3. The germline gives CDR1 LGHNA, CDR2 YSLEER. The CDR3 DNA follows: TGCGCCAGCAGCCAATCCGCTAGCGGGGACTACAATGAGCAGTTCTTC. Its translation is CASSQSASGDYNEQFF.

V is TRBV7-2 and J is TRBJ2-1; a weak D match, TRBD1 (6 bases). With 2 bases removed from V and 6 bases from J, the gap between germline ends came to 14 bases. The CDR3 has 15 residues. Germline values: CDR1 SGHTA, CDR2 FQGNSA. DNA for the CDR3: TGTGCCAGCAGCTTACTAAGAGTACAGGGCAATGAGCAGTTCTTC. It yields the protein CASSLLRVQGNEQFF.

V is TRBV11-2 and J is TRBJ1-5, with D possibly matching TRBD1 (5 bases). The CDR3 loop spans 16 amino acids. V dropped 0 bases and J dropped 7 bases, with 16 bases sitting between them. The germline gives CDR1 SGHAT, CDR2 FQNNGV. CDR3 protein: CASSLDIGGIKQPQHF. CDR3 bases: TGTGCCAGCAGCTTAGATATCGGGGGGATTAAGCAGCCCCAGCATTTT.

The chain couples TRBV5-8 to TRBJ2-3; 9 nucleotides line up with TRBD2. The CDR3 length is 13 residues. V lost 5 bases, J lost 4 bases, and 2 bases stayed unmatched. Germline values: CDR1 SGHTS, CDR2 YDEGEE. The CDR3: CASRRGGPDTQYF. The DNA of the CDR3 is TGTGCCAGCAGGCGGGGGGGTCCAGATACGCAGTATTTT.

V and J are TRBV9 and TRBJ2-6, with D possibly TRBD2 on 6 matching bases. The V gene's germline CDR1 is SGDLS and CDR2 YYNGEE. The CDR3 loop spans 18 amino acids. V was trimmed by 0 bases and J by 0 bases, leaving 13 bases between them. In DNA form, the CDR3 reads TGTGCCAGCAGCGTAGTCCCCCAGGGAGGCTCTGGGGCCAACGTCCTGACTTTC. Encoded protein: CASSVVPQGGSGANVLTF.

The genes are TRBV5-4 and TRBJ2-7; possibly TRBD1 for D (5 bases). Germline V gene lookup returns CDR1 SGHNT and CDR2 YYREEE (reference sequence). The CDR3 length is 15 residues. Trimming took off 0 bases at V and 2 bases at J, with 12 bases between the two ends. The chain's CDR3 is CASSLGRGSPYEQYF. The CDR3 coding sequence is TGTGCCAGCAGCTTGGGAAGGGGATCCCCCTACGAGCAGTACTTC.

J is TRBJ2-6 and V is TRBV6-2 or TRBV6-3; D may match TRBD1 or TRBD2 (5 bases each). Germline V gene data show CDR1 as MNHEY and CDR2 as SVGEGT. V gave up 5 bases and J gave up 0 bases, with 14 bases separating them. CDR3 length equals 17 residues. The CDR3 is CASSITGTGSGANVLTF. CDR3 DNA sequence: TGTGCCAGCAGTATAACCGGGACGGGCTCTGGGGCCAACGTCCTGACTTTC.

The rearrangement links TRBV12-3 or TRBV12-4 to TRBJ2-7; D call uncertain. The ends were cut back, 3 bases at V and 3 bases at J, with 3 bases in the middle. There are 11 residues in the CDR3. CDR3 DNA: TGTGCCAGCAGTTTTTACTACGAGCAGTACTTC. This encodes CASSFYYEQYF.

The chain recombines TRBV25-1 with TRBJ1-2; TRBD1 agrees at 10 bases. V was clipped by 4 bases and J by 5 bases; unmatched bases: 1. CDR3 length: 13 amino acids. Germline V gene data show CDR1 as MGHDK and CDR2 as SYGVNS. The CDR3: CASSAGQGYGYTF. The CDR3, as DNA: TGTGCCAGCAGTGCGGGACAGGGGTATGGCTACACCTTC.

As regards this clone: This CDR3 is also generated by other DNA sequences in the sample. The chain carries TRBV4-3 and TRBJ2-5, with unresolved D. This CDR3 has 13 amino acids. V lost 0 bases and J lost 4, with 6 bases in between. Germline CDR1 is LGHNA and CDR2 is YSLEER. The DNA of the CDR3 is TGCGCCAGCAGCCAAGACTCCCGAGAGACCCAGTACTTC. It encodes CASSQDSRETQYF.

This chain connects TRBV14 to TRBJ1-3; perhaps TRBD1 as D (6 bases). CDR1 is SGHDN, CDR2 FVKESK, per germline. The CDR3 loop spans 16 amino acids. V dropped 4 bases and J dropped 3 bases, with 16 bases sitting between them. The CDR3 sequence is CASSRFGGSFGNTIYF. CDR3 bases: TGTGCCAGCAGCCGGTTTGGGGGCAGTTTTGGAAACACCATATATTTT. Full variable domain (outside the CDR3, taken from reference TRBV14 and TRBJ1-3): EAGVTQFPSHSVIEKGQTVTLRCDPISGHDNLYWYRRVMGKEIKFLLHFVKESKQDESGMPNNRFLAERTGGTYSTLKVQPAELEDSGVYFCASSRFGGSFGNTIYFGEGSWLTVV.

The V call is TRBV27, the J call TRBJ1-5; 8 bases map to TRBD1. Trimming took 6 bases from V and 6 from J; bases not matched to a gene: 7. The V gene's germline CDR1 is MNHEY and CDR2 SMNVEV (reference sequence). The CDR3 sequence is 14 residues long. The DNA for the CDR3 is TGTGCCAGCAGGGCTACAGGGGGAGGTCAGCCCCAGCATTTT. Translating gives CASRATGGGQPQHF.